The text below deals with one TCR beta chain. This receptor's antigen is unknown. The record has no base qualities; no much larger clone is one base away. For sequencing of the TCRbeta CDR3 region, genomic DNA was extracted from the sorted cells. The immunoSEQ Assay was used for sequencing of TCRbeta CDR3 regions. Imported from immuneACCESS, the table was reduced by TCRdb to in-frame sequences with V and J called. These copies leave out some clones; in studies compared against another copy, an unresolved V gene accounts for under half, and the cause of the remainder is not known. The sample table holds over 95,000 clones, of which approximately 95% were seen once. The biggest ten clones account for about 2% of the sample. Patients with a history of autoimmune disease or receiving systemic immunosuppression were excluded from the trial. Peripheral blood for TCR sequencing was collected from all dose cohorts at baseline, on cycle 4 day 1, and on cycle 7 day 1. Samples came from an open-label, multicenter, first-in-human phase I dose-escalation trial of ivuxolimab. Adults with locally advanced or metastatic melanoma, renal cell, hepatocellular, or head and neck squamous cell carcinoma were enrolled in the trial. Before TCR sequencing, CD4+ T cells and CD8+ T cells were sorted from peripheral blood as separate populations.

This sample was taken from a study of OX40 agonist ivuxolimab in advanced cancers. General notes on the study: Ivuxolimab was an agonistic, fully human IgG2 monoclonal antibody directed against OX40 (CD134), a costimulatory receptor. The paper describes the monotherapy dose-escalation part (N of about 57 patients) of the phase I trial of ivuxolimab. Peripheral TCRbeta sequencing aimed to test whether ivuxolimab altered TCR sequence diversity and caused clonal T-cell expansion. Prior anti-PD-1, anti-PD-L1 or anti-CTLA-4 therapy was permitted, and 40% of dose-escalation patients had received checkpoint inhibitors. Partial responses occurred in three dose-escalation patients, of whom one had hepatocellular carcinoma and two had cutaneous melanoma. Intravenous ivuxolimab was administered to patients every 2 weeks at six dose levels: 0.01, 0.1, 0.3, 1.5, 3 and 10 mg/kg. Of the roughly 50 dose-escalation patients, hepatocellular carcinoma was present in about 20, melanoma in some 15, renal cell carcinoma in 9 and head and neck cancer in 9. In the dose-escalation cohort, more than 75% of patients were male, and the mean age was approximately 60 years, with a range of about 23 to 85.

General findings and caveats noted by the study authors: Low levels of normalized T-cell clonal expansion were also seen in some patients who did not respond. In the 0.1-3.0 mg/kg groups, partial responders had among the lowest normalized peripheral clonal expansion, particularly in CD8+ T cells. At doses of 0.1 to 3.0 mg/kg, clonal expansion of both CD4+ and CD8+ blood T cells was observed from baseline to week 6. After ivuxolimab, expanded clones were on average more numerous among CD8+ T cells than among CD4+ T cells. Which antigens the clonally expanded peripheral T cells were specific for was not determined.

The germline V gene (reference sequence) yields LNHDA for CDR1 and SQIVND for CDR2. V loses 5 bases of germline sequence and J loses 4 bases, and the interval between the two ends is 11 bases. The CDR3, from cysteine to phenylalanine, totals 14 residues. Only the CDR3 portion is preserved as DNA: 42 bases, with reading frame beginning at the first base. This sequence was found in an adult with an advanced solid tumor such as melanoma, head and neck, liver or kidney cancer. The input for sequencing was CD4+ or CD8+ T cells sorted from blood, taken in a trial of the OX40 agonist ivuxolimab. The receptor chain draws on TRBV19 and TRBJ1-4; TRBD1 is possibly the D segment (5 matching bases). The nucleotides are TGTGCCAGTAGTCTGACAGCGTATAATGAAAAACTGTTTTTT. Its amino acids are CASSLTAYNEKLFF. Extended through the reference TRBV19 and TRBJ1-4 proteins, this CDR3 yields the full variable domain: DGGITQSPKYLFRKEGQNVTLSCEQNLNHDAMYWYRQDPGQGLRLIYYSQIVNDFQKGDIAEGYSVSREKKESFPLTVTSAQKNPTAFYLCASSLTAYNEKLFFGSGTQLSVL.